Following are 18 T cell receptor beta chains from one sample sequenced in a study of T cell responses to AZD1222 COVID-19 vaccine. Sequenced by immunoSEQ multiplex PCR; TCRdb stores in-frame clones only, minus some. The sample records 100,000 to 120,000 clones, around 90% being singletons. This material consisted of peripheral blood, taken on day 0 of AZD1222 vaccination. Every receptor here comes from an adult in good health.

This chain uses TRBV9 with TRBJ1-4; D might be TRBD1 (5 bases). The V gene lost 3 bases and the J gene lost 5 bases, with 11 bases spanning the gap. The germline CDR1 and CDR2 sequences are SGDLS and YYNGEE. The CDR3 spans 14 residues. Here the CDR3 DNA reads TGTGCCAGCAGCGCGCGCGGGGGGAATGAAAAACTGTTTTTT. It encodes CASSARGGNEKLFF.

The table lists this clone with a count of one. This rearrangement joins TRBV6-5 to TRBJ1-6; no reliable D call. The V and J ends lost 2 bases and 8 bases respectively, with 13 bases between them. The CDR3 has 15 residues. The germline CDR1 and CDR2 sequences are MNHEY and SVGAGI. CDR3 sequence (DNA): TGTGCCAGCAGTTACGGGCGGCTAAAGGATTCACCCCTCCACTTT. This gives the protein CASSYGRLKDSPLHF.

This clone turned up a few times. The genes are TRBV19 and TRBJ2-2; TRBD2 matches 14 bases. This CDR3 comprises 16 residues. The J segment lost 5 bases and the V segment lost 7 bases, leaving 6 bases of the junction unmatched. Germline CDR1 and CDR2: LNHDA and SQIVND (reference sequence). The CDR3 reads CASTKGLAGVTGELFF. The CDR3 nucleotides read TGTGCCAGTACCAAGGGACTAGCGGGAGTTACCGGGGAGCTGTTTTTT.

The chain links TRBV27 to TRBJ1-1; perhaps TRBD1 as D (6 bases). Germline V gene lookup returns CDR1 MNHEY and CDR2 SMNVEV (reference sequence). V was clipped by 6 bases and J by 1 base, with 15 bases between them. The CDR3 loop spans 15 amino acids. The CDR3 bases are TGTGCCAGCAGAGATAAGGACAGTTGGAACACTGAAGCTTTCTTT. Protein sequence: CASRDKDSWNTEAFF.

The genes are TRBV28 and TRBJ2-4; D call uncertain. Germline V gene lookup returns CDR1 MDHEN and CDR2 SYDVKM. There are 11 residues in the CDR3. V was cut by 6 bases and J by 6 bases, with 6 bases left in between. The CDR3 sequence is CASSLLNIQYF. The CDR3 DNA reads TGTGCCAGCAGCTTACTAAACATTCAGTACTTC.

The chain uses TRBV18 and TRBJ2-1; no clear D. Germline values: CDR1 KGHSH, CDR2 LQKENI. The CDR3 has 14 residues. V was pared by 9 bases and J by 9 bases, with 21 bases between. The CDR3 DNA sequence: TGTGCCAGTGGGGAAATTGAAGATAGAAGTGAGCAGTTCTTC. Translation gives CASGEIEDRSEQFF.

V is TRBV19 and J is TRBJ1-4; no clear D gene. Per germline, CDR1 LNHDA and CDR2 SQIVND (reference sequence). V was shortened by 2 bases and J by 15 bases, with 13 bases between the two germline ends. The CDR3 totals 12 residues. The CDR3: CASSINGLKVFF. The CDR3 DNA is TGTGCCAGTAGTATAAACGGACTGAAGGTGTTTTTT.

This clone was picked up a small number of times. The CDR3 loop is CASSLLAGEVGEQFF. The CDR3 bases are TGTGCCAGCAGCTTATTAGCGGGAGAAGTCGGTGAGCAGTTCTTC. The V and J genes are TRBV7-6 and TRBJ2-1; TRBD2 matches at 9 bases. The trim removed 2 bases at V and 9 bases at J, leaving 8 bases unmatched. The CDR3 length is 15 residues. Germline loops: CDR1 SGHVS, CDR2 FNYEAQ.

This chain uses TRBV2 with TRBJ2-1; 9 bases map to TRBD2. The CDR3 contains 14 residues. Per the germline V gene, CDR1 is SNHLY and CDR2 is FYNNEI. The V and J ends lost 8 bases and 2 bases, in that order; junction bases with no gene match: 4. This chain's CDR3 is CASGRTSAYNEQFF. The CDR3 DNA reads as TGTGCCAGCGGACGGACTAGCGCCTACAATGAGCAGTTCTTC.

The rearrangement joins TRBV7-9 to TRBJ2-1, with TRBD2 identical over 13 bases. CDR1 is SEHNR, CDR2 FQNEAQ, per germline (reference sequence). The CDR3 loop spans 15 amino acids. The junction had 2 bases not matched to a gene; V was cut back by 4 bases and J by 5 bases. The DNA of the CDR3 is TGTGCCAGCAGCTGGGGGACTAGCGGGGACAATGAGCAGTTCTTC. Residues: CASSWGTSGDNEQFF. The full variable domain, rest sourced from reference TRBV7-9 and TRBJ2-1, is DTGVSQNPRHKITKRGQNVTFRCDPISEHNRLYWYRQTLGQGPEFLTYFQNEAQLEKSRLLSDRFSAERPKGSFSTLEIQRTEQGDSAMYLCASSWGTSGDNEQFFGPGTRLTVL.

CDR3 amino acids: CASSVLGQGRGYTF. The DNA of the CDR3 is TGTGCCAGCAGCGTACTAGGACAGGGGAGGGGCTACACCTTC. The chain employs TRBV9 and TRBJ1-2, with 9 bases fitting TRBD1. Germline V gene data show CDR1 as SGDLS and CDR2 as YYNGEE. V lost 1 base to trimming and J lost 8 bases; unmatched junction nucleotides: 6. The CDR3 covers 14 residues.

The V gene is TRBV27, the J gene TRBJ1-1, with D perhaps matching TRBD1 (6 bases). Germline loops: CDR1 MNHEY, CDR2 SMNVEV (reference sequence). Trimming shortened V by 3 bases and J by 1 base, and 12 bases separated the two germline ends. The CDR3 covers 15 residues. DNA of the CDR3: TGTGCCAGCAGTTTCTCAGGGGTCCCGAACACTGAAGCTTTCTTT. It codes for CASSFSGVPNTEAFF.

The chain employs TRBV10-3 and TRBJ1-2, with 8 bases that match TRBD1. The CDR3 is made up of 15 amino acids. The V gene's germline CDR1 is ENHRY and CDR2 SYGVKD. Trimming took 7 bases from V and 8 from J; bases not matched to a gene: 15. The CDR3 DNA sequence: TGTGCCATCAAGGAGGAGACAGGGGAAGGGGGAGGCTACACCTTC. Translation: CAIKEETGEGGGYTF.

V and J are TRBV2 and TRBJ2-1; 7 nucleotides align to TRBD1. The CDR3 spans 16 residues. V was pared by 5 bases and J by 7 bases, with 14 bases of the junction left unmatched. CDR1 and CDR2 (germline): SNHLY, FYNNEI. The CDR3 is CASSSSGSGRGNEQFF. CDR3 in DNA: TGTGCCAGCAGTTCCTCGGGCAGCGGCAGGGGGAATGAGCAGTTCTTC.

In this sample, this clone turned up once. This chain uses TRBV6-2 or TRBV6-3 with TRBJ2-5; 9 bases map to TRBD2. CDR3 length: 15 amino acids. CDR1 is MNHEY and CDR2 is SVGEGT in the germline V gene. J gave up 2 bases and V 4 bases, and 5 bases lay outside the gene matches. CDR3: CASSWVAGDQETQYF. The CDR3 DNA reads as TGTGCCAGCAGTTGGGTAGCGGGGGATCAAGAGACCCAGTACTTC.

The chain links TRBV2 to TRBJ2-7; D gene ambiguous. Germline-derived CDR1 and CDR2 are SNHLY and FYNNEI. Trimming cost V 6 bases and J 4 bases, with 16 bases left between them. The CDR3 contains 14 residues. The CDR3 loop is CASRRRLQYYEQYF. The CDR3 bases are TGTGCCAGCAGGAGAAGACTGCAGTATTACGAGCAGTACTTC.

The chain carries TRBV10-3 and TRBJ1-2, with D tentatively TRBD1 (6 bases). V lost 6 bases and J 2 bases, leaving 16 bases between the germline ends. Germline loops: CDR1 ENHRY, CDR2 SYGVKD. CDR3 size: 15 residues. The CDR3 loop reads CAISDTQGRNYGYTF. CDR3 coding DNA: TGTGCCATCAGCGATACTCAGGGGAGGAACTATGGCTACACCTTC.

The DNA for the CDR3 is TGTGCCAGCAGCTCGCATTTAGTGACACCCCTCCACTTT. Translation: CASSSHLVTPLHF. The V and J genes are TRBV5-4 and TRBJ1-6; D not certain. The CDR3 has 13 residues. V shed 3 bases and J shed 11 bases, with 12 bases lying between them. Germline CDR1 and CDR2: SGHNT and YYREEE (reference sequence).